Below are 28 T cell receptor beta chains sequenced from a single sample in a study of shared clonotypes between healthy human individuals. This table comes from immunoSEQ multiplex PCR, and its TCRdb copy is limited to in-frame clones, with some not included. The top ten clones hold 1.2% of a sample with over a million clones, 96% of them seen once. The sequencing sample was made of naive CD4+ T cells sorted from blood. Subset in this sample: CD45RA+ positively selected. These receptors all come from a man aged 25 to 40 in good health.

The chain recombines TRBV7-8 with TRBJ2-3, with 7 positions matching TRBD1. In germline, CDR1 is SGHVS, CDR2 FQNEAQ. V lost 5 bases to trimming and J lost 4 bases; unmatched junction nucleotides: 12. The CDR3 consists of 16 residues. The CDR3: CASSPIRGRQSDTQYF. The CDR3 bases are TGTGCCAGCAGCCCCATCAGGGGGAGACAGTCAGATACGCAGTATTTT.

V and J are TRBV14 and TRBJ2-7, with TRBD1 matching over 9 bases. V shed 3 bases, J shed 3 bases, and the junction held 6 bases outside the gene matches. Germline V gene lookup returns CDR1 SGHDN and CDR2 FVKESK. The CDR3 spans 15 residues. The CDR3 DNA is TGTGCCAGCAGCCAGTTGGACAGGGGACGCTACGAGCAGTACTTC. Translation gives CASSQLDRGRYEQYF. Full variable domain (remainder filled in from reference TRBV14 and TRBJ2-7): EAGVTQFPSHSVIEKGQTVTLRCDPISGHDNLYWYRRVMGKEIKFLLHFVKESKQDESGMPNNRFLAERTGGTYSTLKVQPAELEDSGVYFCASSQLDRGRYEQYFGPGTRLTVT.

This chain joins TRBV30 and TRBJ2-1; D is possibly TRBD2 (7 bases). The CDR3 totals 14 residues. Per germline, CDR1 GTSNPN and CDR2 SVGIG (reference sequence). V was pared by 3 bases and J by 9 bases, with 18 bases between. The CDR3 DNA reads as TGTGCCTGGAGGAGGAGGGGGGGGCCCCGTGAGCAGTTCTTC. Translated: CAWRRRGGPREQFF.

This clone was seen once. The gene calls are TRBV19 and TRBJ2-5; 12 bases are shared with TRBD1. The CDR3 totals 14 residues. CDR1 and CDR2 (germline): LNHDA, SQIVND (reference sequence). After removal of 8 bases from V and 5 bases from J, the junction contained 6 bases not matched to a gene. The CDR3 nucleotides are TGTGCCAGTCGGGGACAGGGGGCGAGGGAGACCCAGTACTTC. Translation: CASRGQGARETQYF. The full variable domain, with the rest looked up from reference TRBV19 and TRBJ2-5, is DGGITQSPKYLFRKEGQNVTLSCEQNLNHDAMYWYRQDPGQGLRLIYYSQIVNDFQKGDIAEGYSVSREKKESFPLTVTSAQKNPTAFYLCASRGQGARETQYFGPGTRLLVL.

The chain carries TRBV11-2 and TRBJ2-1; perhaps TRBD2 as D (6 bases). The germline CDR1 and CDR2 sequences are SGHAT and FQNNGV. V lost 1 base and J lost 5, with 15 bases in between. The CDR3 loop spans 16 amino acids. For the CDR3, the DNA is TGTGCCAGCAGCTTAGTAAGGGTAACGGGGGACAATGAGCAGTTCTTC. Translating it yields CASSLVRVTGDNEQFF.

This chain connects TRBV6-1 to TRBJ2-1; D is uncertain. The CDR3 contains 14 residues. The V gene lost 8 bases and the J gene lost 0 bases, with 11 bases spanning the gap. The germline V gene encodes CDR1 MNHNS and CDR2 SASEGT. The chain's CDR3 is CASRTVSSYNEQFF. CDR3 bases: TGTGCCAGCCGAACTGTAAGCTCCTACAATGAGCAGTTCTTC.

The chain employs TRBV4-3 and TRBJ2-5; a possible D gene is TRBD2 (7 bases). The CDR3 loop spans 16 amino acids. V was pared by 4 bases and J by 0 bases, with 15 bases between. Germline values: CDR1 LGHNA, CDR2 YSLEER. CDR3 protein: CASSLWGGSHQETQYF. DNA of the CDR3: TGCGCCAGCAGCCTTTGGGGGGGCAGCCACCAAGAGACCCAGTACTTC.

The genes are TRBV7-9 and TRBJ1-5; TRBD1 agrees at 9 bases. With 5 bases clipped from V and 4 bases from J, the junction kept 6 bases outside the gene matches. From germline, CDR1 is SEHNR and CDR2 FQNEAQ (reference sequence). This CDR3 comprises 15 residues. The CDR3 is CASSETGGRNQPQHF. CDR3 in DNA: TGTGCCAGCAGCGAGACAGGGGGTCGAAATCAGCCCCAGCATTTT.

The genes are TRBV2 and TRBJ2-6, with 9 bases aligning to TRBD1. The ends lost 5 bases at V and 4 bases at J; junction bases unmatched: 12. This CDR3 contains 18 residues. Per the germline V gene, CDR1 is SNHLY and CDR2 is FYNNEI. The CDR3 DNA is TGTGCCAGCAGTAACACCAAAAACAGGGGGCCAGGGGCCAACGTCCTGACTTTC. Amino acids: CASSNTKNRGPGANVLTF.

The V gene is TRBV15, the J gene TRBJ1-4, with D possibly TRBD1 on 5 matching bases. The CDR3 is made up of 15 amino acids. Germline V lookup: CDR1 LNHNV, CDR2 YYDKDF (reference sequence). Trimming cost V 0 bases and J 4 bases, with 9 bases left between them. In DNA, the CDR3 is TGTGCCACCAGCAGAGATTGGGGCCGTAATGAAAAACTGTTTTTT. The encoded protein is CATSRDWGRNEKLFF.

This chain links TRBV15 with TRBJ2-7, with 8 bases identical to TRBD2. There are 19 residues in the CDR3. In germline, CDR1 is LNHNV, CDR2 YYDKDF (reference sequence). V was pared by 2 bases and J by 0 bases, with 15 bases of the junction left unmatched. The CDR3 spells CATSRFTPGLGANSYEQYF. In DNA, the CDR3 is TGTGCCACCAGCAGATTCACCCCGGGACTAGGAGCCAACTCCTACGAGCAGTACTTC. Full variable domain (rest looked up from reference TRBV15 and TRBJ2-7): DAMVIQNPRYQVTQFGKPVTLSCSQTLNHNVMYWYQQKSSQAPKLLFHYYDKDFNNEADTPDNFQSRRPNTSFCFLDIRSPGLGDTAMYLCATSRFTPGLGANSYEQYFGPGTRLTVT.

This clone appeared a single time. This chain joins TRBV6-1 and TRBJ1-5, with 8 bases lining up with TRBD1. Germline trimming cut 4 bases from V and 4 bases from J; bases unmatched to any gene: 6. The CDR3 has 15 residues. Germline CDR1 and CDR2: MNHNS and SASEGT. CDR3 nucleotides: TGTGCCAGCAGTGGGGACAGGACTTGGAATCAGCCCCAGCATTTT. Translation: CASSGDRTWNQPQHF.

The rearrangement joins TRBV9 to TRBJ2-2; a weak D match, TRBD1 (8 bases). The CDR3 runs to 15 residues. CDR1 and CDR2 (germline): SGDLS, YYNGEE. The ends were cut back, 5 bases at V and 3 bases at J, with 14 bases in the middle. CDR3 region: CASRATGGDTGELFF. In nucleotides, the CDR3 is TGTGCCAGCAGGGCAACAGGGGGGGACACCGGGGAGCTGTTTTTT.

The CDR3 loop is CASSLNLAGVDNEQFF. The CDR3 DNA reads as TGTGCCAGCAGCCTAAACCTAGCGGGAGTTGACAATGAGCAGTTCTTC. The rearrangement links TRBV9 to TRBJ2-1, with 10 bases lining up with TRBD2. The CDR3 totals 16 residues. The V and J ends lost 4 bases and 5 bases, in that order; junction bases with no gene match: 9. CDR1 is SGDLS and CDR2 is YYNGEE in the germline V gene.

The chain carries TRBV11-3 and TRBJ2-7; D not resolved. This CDR3 has 13 residues. CDR1 and CDR2 from the germline V gene are SGHNT and YENEEA. Trimming took off 3 bases at V and 4 bases at J, with 10 bases between the two ends. As DNA, the CDR3 is TGTGCCAGCAGCTTGGGGATTAGATACGAGCAGTACTTC. Its translation: CASSLGIRYEQYF. Combining the CDR3 with reference TRBV11-3 and TRBJ2-7 gives the whole variable domain EAGVVQSPRYKIIEKKQPVAFWCNPISGHNTLYWYLQNLGQGPELLIRYENEEAVDDSQLPKDRFSAERLKGVDSTLKIQPAELGDSAVYLCASSLGIRYEQYFGPGTRLTVT.

CDR3 residues: CASSFTGLAGERGSWTQYF. The DNA for the CDR3 is TGTGCCAGCAGCTTCACGGGACTAGCGGGAGAGAGGGGTTCGTGGACCCAGTACTTC. The V and J genes are TRBV7-9 and TRBJ2-5; 14 bases agree with TRBD2. This CDR3 has 19 amino acids. The germline V gene encodes CDR1 SEHNR and CDR2 FQNEAQ (reference sequence). The J segment lost 7 bases and the V segment lost 3 bases, leaving 16 bases of the junction unmatched.

J is TRBJ2-1 and V is TRBV11-2, with D hard to call. Germline V gene data show CDR1 as SGHAT and CDR2 as FQNNGV. The CDR3 covers 13 residues. V was clipped by 3 bases and J by 6 bases, with 9 bases between them. The CDR3 sequence is CASSFELGNEQFF. The CDR3 DNA is TGTGCCAGCAGCTTCGAATTGGGCAATGAGCAGTTCTTC.

This chain joins TRBV7-3 and TRBJ2-6; no clear D. The CDR3 is 15 residues long. Trimming shortened V by 5 bases and J by 0 bases, and 8 bases separated the two germline ends. In germline, CDR1 is SGHTA, CDR2 FQGTGA. The CDR3 DNA is TGTGCCAGCAGCCAAATCGCCTCTGGGGCCAACGTCCTGACTTTC. This gives the protein CASSQIASGANVLTF. Complete variable domain (other parts from reference TRBV7-3 and TRBJ2-6): GAGVSQTPSNKVTEKGKYVELRCDPISGHTALYWYRQSLGQGPEFLIYFQGTGAADDSGLPNDRFFAVRPEGSVSTLKIQRTERGDSAVYLCASSQIASGANVLTFGAGSRLTVL.

V gene TRBV2 combines with J gene TRBJ1-5, with D perhaps TRBD1 (5 bases). Germline V CDR1 and CDR2: SNHLY, FYNNEI. V was cut by 6 bases and J by 7 bases, with 16 bases left in between. This CDR3 has 14 amino acids. CDR3 sequence (DNA): TGTGCCAGCAGCAAAGGGGAGGGGATGCAGCCCCAGCATTTT. Translation: CASSKGEGMQPQHF.

The rearrangement joins TRBV14 to TRBJ2-3, with a weak D call TRBD2 (5 bases). The germline V gene encodes CDR1 SGHDN and CDR2 FVKESK. CDR3 length: 12 amino acids. The V end lost 3 bases, the J end lost 4 bases, and 5 bases lay between the germline ends. This chain's CDR3 is CASSQGADTQYF. The DNA of the CDR3 is TGTGCCAGCAGCCAGGGAGCAGATACGCAGTATTTT.

This chain joins TRBV1 and TRBJ2-1; the table's D call, TRBD2, was not checked against the DNA. TRBV1 is reported as a pseudogene. The CDR3 sequence is 18 residues long. CDR3 residues: CTSSRFSLAGEGENEQFF. The CDR3 nucleotides read TGCACCAGCAGCCGCTTTTCACTAGCGGGAGAAGGGGAGAATGAGCAGTTCTTC.

This clone was seen only once. The chain employs TRBV5-5 and TRBJ1-1; 9 bases align to TRBD1. V shed 4 bases and J 5 bases; nucleotides not matched to a gene: 3. The germline V gene has CDR1 SGHKS and CDR2 YYEKEE (reference sequence). The length of the CDR3 is 13 residues. The CDR3 nucleotides are TGTGCCAGCAGCGGGACAGGGATAACTGAAGCTTTCTTT. Translation gives CASSGTGITEAFF.

V usage is TRBV7-9 and J usage is TRBJ2-2; maybe TRBD1 (6 bases). Looked up from germline, CDR1 is SEHNR and CDR2 is FQNEAQ (reference sequence). The CDR3 is made up of 15 amino acids. The V end was cut by 6 bases, the J end by 6 bases, with 17 bases between. The CDR3 loop is CASRYQGIGSGELFF. DNA of the CDR3: TGTGCCAGCAGATACCAGGGGATAGGTTCCGGGGAGCTGTTTTTT.

The chain employs TRBV9 and TRBJ2-7; D ambiguous. This CDR3 spans 14 amino acids. Germline V gene sequence: CDR1 SGDLS, CDR2 YYNGEE. Trimming removed 4 bases from V and 2 bases from J, with 13 bases in between. In nucleotides, the CDR3 is TGTGCCAGCAGCCCGTCGACACTGGCCTACGAGCAGTACTTC. Translating gives CASSPSTLAYEQYF.

The V and J genes are TRBV4-3 and TRBJ2-7; 9 nucleotides align to TRBD1. Trimming removed 5 bases from V and 4 bases from J; junction bases left unmatched: 12. Looked up from germline, CDR1 is LGHNA and CDR2 is YSLEER. The CDR3 consists of 16 residues. The CDR3 loop is CASSANYRGRSYEQYF. In nucleotides, the CDR3 is TGCGCCAGCAGCGCCAACTACAGGGGGCGATCTTACGAGCAGTACTTC.

The chain is built from TRBV2 and TRBJ2-5; D may be TRBD1 (8 bases). CDR3 length: 15 residues. CDR1 is SNHLY and CDR2 is FYNNEI in the germline V gene. V shed 8 bases and J shed 0 bases, with 16 bases lying between them. CDR3 region: CASGRGQEYQETQYF. Here the CDR3 DNA reads TGTGCCAGCGGGAGGGGACAGGAGTACCAAGAGACCCAGTACTTC. Full variable domain (outside the CDR3, taken from reference TRBV2 and TRBJ2-5): EPEVTQTPSHQVTQMGQEVILRCVPISNHLYFYWYRQILGQKVEFLVSFYNNEISEKSEIFDDQFSVERPDGSNFTLKIRSTKLEDSAMYFCASGRGQEYQETQYFGPGTRLLVL.

The rearrangement uses TRBV6-1 and TRBJ1-1; 7 nucleotides align to TRBD1. The ends lost 3 bases at V and 7 bases at J; junction bases unmatched: 11. The CDR3 is made up of 15 amino acids. Germline V gene data show CDR1 as MNHNS and CDR2 as SASEGT. The CDR3 sequence: CASSETGLGSVEAFF. The CDR3 bases are TGTGCCAGCAGTGAGACAGGGTTGGGGTCGGTTGAAGCTTTCTTT.

The chain recombines TRBV28 with TRBJ2-7, with 8 bases matching TRBD2. This CDR3 region has 15 residues. In germline, CDR1 is MDHEN, CDR2 SYDVKM. The V gene end was trimmed by 4 bases and the J gene end by 6 bases; junction bases not matched to a gene: 11. Written as DNA, the CDR3 is TGTGCCAGCAGTTCCCCGGGACTAGAGGCGCTCGAGCAGTACTTC. Its protein product is CASSSPGLEALEQYF. The full variable domain, completed using reference TRBV28 and TRBJ2-7, is DVKVTQSSRYLVKRTGEKVFLECVQDMDHENMFWYRQDPGLGLRLIYFSYDVKMKEKGDIPEGYSVSREKKERFSLILESASTNQTSMYLCASSSPGLEALEQYFGPGTRLTVT.